The 13 T cell receptor beta chains in this list originate from one sample, sequenced in a study of control samples from healthy donors and cancer patients. Clones were sequenced by immunoSEQ multiplex PCR, and TCRdb holds only the in-frame ones, with some missing. The table has 60,000 to 95,000 clones, roughly 84% seen once. Sequenced input: blood. These receptor sequences come from a man in his fifties in good health.

This chain links TRBV5-1 with TRBJ2-5; TRBD2 aligns across 7 bases. Germline loops: CDR1 SGHRS, CDR2 YFSETQ. The V gene end was trimmed by 1 base and the J gene end by 0 bases; junction bases not matched to a gene: 6. CDR3 length: 16 amino acids. The CDR3 loop is CASSLSPGGNQETQYF. For the CDR3, the DNA is TGCGCCAGCAGCTTGTCGCCGGGGGGTAACCAAGAGACCCAGTACTTC.

The rearrangement joins TRBV3-1 (or the pseudogene TRBV3-2) to TRBJ2-6; no definite D call. CDR3 length: 18 amino acids. Deletions cut 3 bases from V and 1 base from J, with 16 bases between. The germline V gene has CDR1 LGHDT and CDR2 YNNKEL (reference sequence). The DNA for the CDR3 is TGTGCCAGCAGCCAGACGGACGGGTGGGTATCTGGGGCCAACGTCCTGACTTTC. It codes for CASSQTDGWVSGANVLTF.

The V gene is TRBV19, the J gene TRBJ1-2; tentatively, D is TRBD1 (6 bases). CDR1 LNHDA and CDR2 SQIVND come from the germline V gene (reference sequence). The CDR3 length is 14 residues. Between the trimmed V and J ends, which lost 7 bases and 8 bases, there was a span of 20 bases. The DNA for the CDR3 is TGTGCCAGTAACAGGGAAGGGAGGAAAGACGGCTACACCTTC. The encoded protein is CASNREGRKDGYTF.

The chain joins TRBV24-1 to TRBJ2-1; D gene uncertain. CDR3 length: 17 residues. Deletions cut 3 bases from V and 0 bases from J, with 14 bases between. Germline V gene data show CDR1 as KGHDR and CDR2 as SFDVKD. In nucleotides, the CDR3 is TGTGCCACCAGTGATAGAGTTGTGACAAGCTCCTACAATGAGCAGTTCTTC. Amino acids: CATSDRVVTSSYNEQFF.

V is TRBV11-3 and J is TRBJ2-3, with TRBD2 matching over 7 bases. V shed 4 bases and J 4 bases; nucleotides not matched to a gene: 11. CDR3 length: 16 amino acids. Germline V gene lookup returns CDR1 SGHNT and CDR2 YENEEA. CDR3 protein: CASSYRTSQVADTQYF. CDR3 nucleotides: TGTGCCAGCAGCTACCGGACTAGTCAAGTCGCAGATACGCAGTATTTT.

The chain is built from TRBV5-6 and TRBJ2-7; tentatively, D is TRBD1 (5 bases). The CDR3 sequence is 16 residues long. V lost 3 bases, J lost 0 bases, and 16 bases lay in between. Germline assignment: CDR1 SGHDT and CDR2 YYEEEE. Here the CDR3 reads CASSSYSRTHSYEQYF. The CDR3 DNA follows: TGTGCCAGCAGCTCCTATTCGCGGACACACTCCTACGAGCAGTACTTC.

The table lists this clone with a count of one. The V gene is TRBV19, the J gene TRBJ2-7; 10 bases map to TRBD2. The CDR3 totals 14 residues. The junction had 6 bases not matched to a gene; V was cut back by 4 bases and J by 6 bases. Germline V gives CDR1 LNHDA, CDR2 SQIVND (reference sequence). DNA for the CDR3: TGTGCCAGTAGTAAATCTAGCGGGAGTACCGAGCAGTACTTC. It codes for CASSKSSGSTEQYF. The full variable domain, completed using reference TRBV19 and TRBJ2-7, is DGGITQSPKYLFRKEGQNVTLSCEQNLNHDAMYWYRQDPGQGLRLIYYSQIVNDFQKGDIAEGYSVSREKKESFPLTVTSAQKNPTAFYLCASSKSSGSTEQYFGPGTRLTVT.

V usage is TRBV3-1 (or the pseudogene TRBV3-2) and J usage is TRBJ1-1; the D gene is possibly TRBD1 (5 bases). The CDR3 covers 13 residues. Germline CDR1 LGHDT, CDR2 YNNKEL (reference sequence). Trimming stripped 2 bases from V and 4 bases from J, with 8 bases between. CDR3 in DNA: TGTGCCAGCAGCCAATCAGGGCTCACTGAAGCTTTCTTT. Translation gives CASSQSGLTEAFF.

The rearrangement links TRBV6-6 to TRBJ2-6; D is unresolved. The CDR3 extends over 16 amino acids. V was trimmed by 2 bases and J by 0 bases, leaving 8 bases between them. The germline V gene encodes CDR1 MNHNY and CDR2 SVGAGI (reference sequence). The CDR3 sequence is CASSYVQSSGANVLTF. CDR3 coding DNA: TGTGCCAGCAGTTACGTGCAGAGCTCTGGGGCCAACGTCCTGACTTTC.

The chain combines TRBV28 with TRBJ2-3; D is undetermined. CDR1 is MDHEN and CDR2 is SYDVKM in the germline V gene. This CDR3 spans 13 amino acids. V was pared by 5 bases and J by 6 bases, with 12 bases between. The CDR3 DNA follows: TGTGCCAGCAGTAACCTACCGCGGGATACGCAGTATTTT. Translating gives CASSNLPRDTQYF. Drawing the rest from reference TRBV28 and TRBJ2-3, the complete variable domain is DVKVTQSSRYLVKRTGEKVFLECVQDMDHENMFWYRQDPGLGLRLIYFSYDVKMKEKGDIPEGYSVSREKKERFSLILESASTNQTSMYLCASSNLPRDTQYFGPGTRLTVL.

This chain links TRBV13 with TRBJ2-2, with D possibly being TRBD1 (6 bases). Trimming took 9 bases from V and 6 from J, leaving 14 bases between them. Germline CDR1 reads PRHDT; CDR2 reads FYEKMQ (reference sequence). CDR3 length: 13 amino acids. This chain's CDR3 is CASGPRGAGELFF. CDR3 DNA: TGTGCCAGTGGACCCAGGGGCGCCGGGGAGCTGTTTTTT.

This clone has a handful of counts. This sequence joins TRBV12-3 or TRBV12-4 and TRBJ1-1; D is unresolved. This CDR3 has 11 amino acids. With 1 base removed from V and 8 bases from J, the gap between germline ends came to 5 bases. The CDR3 bases are TGTGCCAGCAGTTTAGGAAAAGAAGCTTTCTTT. Translated: CASSLGKEAFF.

This chain connects TRBV9 to TRBJ1-1; tentative D call: TRBD1 (6 bases). From germline, CDR1 is SGDLS and CDR2 YYNGEE. The CDR3 has 14 amino acids. Trimming cost V 4 bases and J 4 bases, with 14 bases left between them. The CDR3 is CASSPRQVPTEAFF. The DNA for the CDR3 is TGTGCCAGCAGCCCACGACAGGTACCCACTGAAGCTTTCTTT.